Below are 18 T cell receptor beta chains sequenced from a single sample in a study of vaccination effects on CD4 cells after COVID-19. Antigen-specific CD4+ T cells were expanded with viral peptide pools in the ViraFEST assay before sequencing. Investigators separated out CD4+ T cells once 9 to 11 days of culture had passed. Previously uninfected by SARS-CoV-2, the vaccine recipients also showed negative nucleocapsid antibodies. No antigen is known for these receptors. TCRdb's table, derived via immunoSEQ multiplex PCR, lists solely in-frame clones and lacks some. The profile shows some 28,000 clones, about 81% of them singletons. Sequencing was performed on CD4+ T cells from PBMCs cultured with SARS-CoV-2 spike peptides, taken before COVID-19 vaccination. The receptors come from a human donor who received a COVID-19 vaccine.

This clone was recorded only once. The chain carries TRBV30 and TRBJ1-2, with D uncertain. CDR1 is GTSNPN, CDR2 SVGIG, per germline (reference sequence). Trimming shortened V by 2 bases and J by 7 bases, and 11 bases separated the two germline ends. The CDR3 has 12 amino acids. The CDR3 is CAWSLGLGGYTF. In DNA form, the CDR3 reads TGTGCCTGGAGTCTGGGGTTAGGTGGCTACACCTTC.

The rearrangement joins TRBV3-1 (or the pseudogene TRBV3-2) to TRBJ2-7, with D uncertain. The CDR3 length is 14 residues. In germline, CDR1 is LGHDT, CDR2 YNNKEL (reference sequence). Trimming took off 0 bases at V and 1 base at J, with 7 bases between the two ends. The CDR3 region has the DNA TGTGCCAGCAGCCAAGAGGTAGTTTCCTACGAGCAGTACTTC. Its translation is CASSQEVVSYEQYF.

The gene calls are TRBV5-1 and TRBJ2-1; possible D gene TRBD1, 6 bases. From germline, CDR1 is SGHRS and CDR2 YFSETQ. V lost 1 base and J 3 bases, leaving 20 bases between the germline ends. This CDR3 is 18 amino acids long. The CDR3 loop reads CASSLPYGTSRNYNEQFF. In nucleotides, the CDR3 is TGCGCCAGCAGCTTGCCCTATGGGACATCAAGGAACTACAATGAGCAGTTCTTC.

The rearrangement joins TRBV7-9 to TRBJ2-2; unclear D gene. The CDR3 spans 13 residues. CDR1 is SEHNR and CDR2 is FQNEAQ in the germline V gene (reference sequence). With 2 bases removed from V and 3 bases from J, the gap between germline ends came to 4 bases. In DNA form, the CDR3 reads TGTGCCAGCAGCTTACAGGACACCGGGGAGCTGTTTTTT. As protein: CASSLQDTGELFF.

There are a few counts of this clone. The chain carries TRBV28 and TRBJ1-1; 7 positions agree with TRBD1. The ends lost 4 bases at V and 4 bases at J; junction bases unmatched: 9. The germline CDR1 and CDR2 sequences are MDHEN and SYDVKM. The CDR3 is 15 amino acids. CDR3: CASSSPRGGSTEAFF. The DNA for the CDR3 is TGTGCCAGCAGTTCCCCCAGGGGGGGAAGCACTGAAGCTTTCTTT.

The chain's CDR3 is CGTLSPNYGYTF. The DNA of the CDR3 is TGTGGGACTTTGAGCCCTAACTATGGCTACACCTTC. The rearrangement uses TRBV10-3 and TRBJ1-2, with no clear D. The germline V gene encodes CDR1 ENHRY and CDR2 SYGVKD. This CDR3 is built from 12 residues.

This chain uses TRBV28 with TRBJ1-1; no clear D gene. The CDR3 consists of 16 residues. The germline V gene encodes CDR1 MDHEN and CDR2 SYDVKM. The V end lost 3 bases, the J end lost 1 base, and 15 bases lay between the germline ends. The CDR3, as DNA: TGTGCCAGCAGTTTCTTCTGGGAACGGGAGAACACTGAAGCTTTCTTT. This encodes CASSFFWERENTEAFF.

This clone is a singleton in its sample. The chain uses TRBV6-5 and TRBJ2-6; 7 bases map to TRBD2. V was pared by 4 bases and J by 0 bases, with 3 bases of the junction left unmatched. The germline gives CDR1 MNHEY, CDR2 SVGAGI. CDR3 length equals 16 residues. CDR3 coding DNA: TGTGCCAGCAGTTGGGGGGGGAGCTCTGGGGCCAACGTCCTGACTTTC. This gives the protein CASSWGGSSGANVLTF.

The chain is built from TRBV2 and TRBJ2-3, with TRBD1 identical over 7 bases. J lost 6 bases, V lost 3 bases, and 12 bases had no gene match. CDR1 and CDR2 from the germline V gene are SNHLY and FYNNEI. The CDR3 runs to 16 residues. The CDR3 protein is CASSERWTGIGDTQYF. CDR3 bases: TGTGCCAGCAGTGAGAGGTGGACAGGTATAGGGGATACGCAGTATTTT.

The CDR3 bases are TGTGCCAGCAGCTTAGTCTTGCAGATCACAGATACGCAGTATTTT. Its protein is CASSLVLQITDTQYF. The V and J genes are TRBV11-2 and TRBJ2-3; D not certain. Germline V gene sequence: CDR1 SGHAT, CDR2 FQNNGV. The CDR3 contains 15 residues. V lost 1 base and J 2 bases, leaving 10 bases between the germline ends.

The V gene is TRBV5-1, the J gene TRBJ2-5; TRBD1 matches 9 bases. The CDR3 has 14 residues. Germline trimming cut 4 bases from V and 1 base from J; bases unmatched to any gene: 2. Germline V gene data show CDR1 as SGHRS and CDR2 as YFSETQ. Here the CDR3 DNA reads TGCGCCAGCAGCAGGGACAGGGCCCAAGAGACCCAGTACTTC. Translating it yields CASSRDRAQETQYF.

This clone appeared a few times. This chain uses TRBV20-1 with TRBJ1-5; D is ambiguous. V lost 3 bases, J lost 0 bases, and 15 bases lay in between. CDR3 length equals 16 residues. Germline V gives CDR1 DFQATT, CDR2 SNEGSKA (reference sequence). DNA for the CDR3: TGCAGTGCTAGTAGGAGGGTCGGTTATAGCAATCAGCCCCAGCATTTT. It yields the protein CSASRRVGYSNQPQHF.

This clone was seen just once. The chain links TRBV3-1 (or the pseudogene TRBV3-2) to TRBJ2-2; D is unresolved. The CDR3 sequence is 12 residues long. Trimming cost V 0 bases and J 14 bases, with 10 bases left between them. Germline V lookup: CDR1 LGHDT, CDR2 YNNKEL (reference sequence). CDR3 amino acids: CASSQDPVRLFF. CDR3 nucleotide sequence: TGTGCCAGCAGCCAAGACCCTGTTCGACTGTTTTTT.

V and J are TRBV7-3 and TRBJ2-3; a possible D gene is TRBD1 (6 bases). There are 14 residues in the CDR3. Trimming stripped 4 bases from V and 3 bases from J, with 11 bases between. CDR1 is SGHTA and CDR2 is FQGTGA in the germline V gene. In DNA, the CDR3 is TGTGCCAGCAGCTCTACAGGGAGTACAGATACGCAGTATTTT. Translating it yields CASSSTGSTDTQYF. Full variable domain (missing parts from reference TRBV7-3 and TRBJ2-3): GAGVSQTPSNKVTEKGKYVELRCDPISGHTALYWYRQSLGQGPEFLIYFQGTGAADDSGLPNDRFFAVRPEGSVSTLKIQRTERGDSAVYLCASSSTGSTDTQYFGPGTRLTVL.

The chain carries TRBV20-1 and TRBJ2-7; TRBD2 might be the D (6 bases). The CDR3 loop spans 14 amino acids. V was shortened by 3 bases and J by 7 bases, with 19 bases between the two germline ends. Germline CDR1 is DFQATT and CDR2 is SNEGSKA (reference sequence). The CDR3 region is CSASSDGGMGEQYF. DNA of the CDR3: TGCAGTGCTAGTTCAGACGGGGGAATGGGGGAGCAGTACTTC.

The chain carries TRBV7-8 and TRBJ2-3, with D unclear. This CDR3 is 13 amino acids long. The V gene lost 1 base and the J gene lost 1 base, with 3 bases spanning the gap. Germline CDR1 is SGHVS and CDR2 is FQNEAQ. CDR3 loop: CASSLVGTDTQYF. CDR3 nucleotides: TGTGCCAGCAGCTTAGTCGGCACAGATACGCAGTATTTT. The full variable domain, its missing parts supplied by reference TRBV7-8 and TRBJ2-3, is GAGVSQSPRYKVAKRGQDVALRCDPISGHVSLFWYQQALGQGPEFLTYFQNEAQLDKSGLPSDRFFAERPEGSVSTLKIQRTQQEDSAVYLCASSLVGTDTQYFGPGTRLTVL.

The chain employs TRBV7-9 and TRBJ2-2; D unresolved. V lost 1 base to trimming and J lost 6 bases, with 6 bases between them. CDR1 is SEHNR and CDR2 is FQNEAQ in the germline V gene (reference sequence). The CDR3 runs 13 residues. CDR3 sequence: CASSLEGAGELFF. CDR3 bases: TGTGCCAGCAGCTTAGAGGGCGCCGGGGAGCTGTTTTTT.

V is TRBV27 and J is TRBJ1-2; D is possibly TRBD1 (5 bases). Trimming cost V 5 bases and J 8 bases, with 15 bases left between them. CDR3 length: 13 residues. CDR1 is MNHEY and CDR2 is SMNVEV in the germline V gene (reference sequence). The DNA of the CDR3 is TGTGCCAGCAGTAGGTCCGGGGCGGGGGGCTACACCTTC. Translated, it gives CASSRSGAGGYTF.